This record covers a single T cell receptor beta chain. Its antigen is not known. The sample is drawn from a study of radiotherapy plus CTLA-4 blockade in lung cancer. Assay used: immunoSEQ multiplex PCR; TCRdb lists only in-frame clones, some missing. The data hold tens of thousands of clones, with just over 85% observed a single time. Study conclusions and caveats: Subsequent to radiotherapy plus ipilimumab, tumor-derived TCR clones underwent expansion in blood.

The origin of this receptor is a human donor with non-small cell lung cancer whose response to radiotherapy plus ipilimumab could not be evaluated. Sequencing used peripheral blood, obtained from a patient treated with radiotherapy plus ipilimumab.

CDR3 DNA sequence: TGCGCCAGCAGCTTCGGGCAGGGCTCCTACGAGCAGTACTTC. As protein: CASSFGQGSYEQYF. The gene calls are TRBV5-1 and TRBJ2-5, with a possible D match to TRBD1 (5 bases). The tail of the sequence fits TRBJ2-7 better, so the J call may be wrong. The CDR3 runs to 14 residues. CDR1 and CDR2 (germline): SGHRS, YFSETQ.